These 27 T cell receptor beta chains were all obtained from the same sample, sequenced in a study of regulatory dendritic cells for organ transplantation. TCRdb's table, derived via immunoSEQ multiplex PCR, lists solely in-frame clones and lacks some. Of under 40,000 clones listed, approximately 90% were seen once; the top ten hold around 0.12%. The source material was naive CD8+ T cells from blood. This sample's subset: CD45RA+ naive T cells. These receptors were obtained from a human donor in good health.

CDR3 sequence reads: CASSLGDEAFF. The CDR3 DNA reads as TGTGCCAGCAGCTTGGGAGATGAAGCTTTCTTT. This chain uses TRBV13 with TRBJ1-1; D unclear. Germline CDR1 is PRHDT and CDR2 is FYEKMQ (reference sequence). This CDR3 contains 11 residues. V shed 3 bases and J shed 7 bases, with 6 bases lying between them.

The genes are TRBV10-2 and TRBJ1-2, with D possibly TRBD1 on 5 matching bases. V was pared by 5 bases and J by 10 bases, with 11 bases between. The CDR3 is made up of 11 amino acids. Germline V gene sequence: CDR1 WSHSY, CDR2 SAAADI. The CDR3 loop reads CASSLGDVYTF. The CDR3 coding sequence is TGCGCCAGCAGTCTAGGGGATGTCTACACCTTC.

J is TRBJ2-7 and V is TRBV4-2; tentatively, D is TRBD2 (6 bases). Per the germline V gene, CDR1 is LGHNA and CDR2 is YNFKEQ. Trimming took off 1 base at V and 3 bases at J, with 7 bases between the two ends. The CDR3 covers 13 residues. The CDR3 bases are TGTGCCAGCAGCCAAGGCGGGGACTACGAGCAGTACTTC. Translating gives CASSQGGDYEQYF.

A word on this clone: The junction and the germline gene differ at one end; a read error may be behind it. The rearrangement uses TRBV7-7 and TRBJ2-3; a possible D gene is TRBD1 (6 bases). The germline CDR1 and CDR2 sequences are SSHAT and FNYEAQ (reference sequence). There are 15 residues in the CDR3. In DNA, the CDR3 is TGTGCTAGCAGCCCCGGACAGAGAAGCACAGATACGCAGTATTTT. Residues: CASSPGQRSTDTQYF.

The chain carries TRBV6-5 and TRBJ2-7; TRBD2 aligns across 8 bases. V was pared by 2 bases and J by 2 bases, with 5 bases of the junction left unmatched. Per germline, CDR1 MNHEY and CDR2 SVGAGI. The length of the CDR3 is 15 residues. CDR3 protein: CASSYGSGDTYEQYF. CDR3 in DNA: TGTGCCAGCAGTTACGGTAGCGGGGATACCTACGAGCAGTACTTC.

The V and J genes are TRBV5-1 and TRBJ2-3, with 10 nucleotides matching TRBD1. V shed 0 bases, J shed 5 bases, and the junction held 3 bases outside the gene matches. The CDR3 covers 15 residues. Germline loops: CDR1 SGHRS, CDR2 YFSETQ. In nucleotides, the CDR3 is TGCGCCAGCAGCTTGGAGGGACAGGGGCTAGATACGCAGTATTTT. It translates to CASSLEGQGLDTQYF.

The chain employs TRBV5-4 and TRBJ1-2; a possible D gene is TRBD1 (6 bases). CDR1 and CDR2 from the germline V gene are SGHNT and YYREEE (reference sequence). This CDR3 is 14 amino acids long. V dropped 4 bases and J dropped 3 bases, with 13 bases sitting between them. The CDR3, as DNA: TGTGCCAGCAGCCCCGAACGGACAGACTATGGCTACACCTTC. This encodes CASSPERTDYGYTF.

Turning to this clone: An end of the junction does not agree with germline; a read error may underlie this. This rearrangement joins TRBV7-7 to TRBJ2-2; perhaps TRBD2 as D (5 bases). The CDR3 length is 14 residues. The germline CDR1 and CDR2 sequences are SSHAT and FNYEAQ (reference sequence). The CDR3: CASSLVEGSGELFF. In DNA, the CDR3 is TGTGCTAGCAGCTTAGTCGAGGGTTCCGGGGAGCTGTTTTTT.

This clone has a single count. The chain's CDR3 is CASSERGGVWTTYNEQFF. The CDR3 bases are TGTGCCAGCAGCGAACGGGGGGGGGTCTGGACCACCTACAATGAGCAGTTCTTC. The chain combines TRBV6-1 with TRBJ2-1; 8 bases line up with TRBD2. The CDR3 has 18 residues. The ends lost 6 bases at V and 2 bases at J; junction bases unmatched: 15. Germline CDR1 and CDR2: MNHNS and SASEGT.

The chain combines TRBV29-1 with TRBJ2-1; TRBD2 matches 16 bases. The germline CDR1 and CDR2 sequences are SQVTM and ANQGSEA. The J segment lost 3 bases and the V segment lost 4 bases, leaving 3 bases of the junction unmatched. The CDR3 is 16 amino acids. The CDR3 bases are TGCAGCGTTGCGGGACTAGCGGGAGGGAACTACAATGAGCAGTTCTTC. Translated: CSVAGLAGGNYNEQFF.

The J gene is TRBJ1-6, the V gene TRBV27, with D perhaps matching TRBD1 (6 bases). CDR1 is MNHEY and CDR2 is SMNVEV in the germline V gene (reference sequence). The CDR3 is made up of 17 amino acids. V lost 5 bases and J lost 10, with 24 bases in between. The CDR3 nucleotides read TGTGCCAGCAGTCATAGGGGGGGGGCCCCCCTTCACTCACCCCTCCACTTT. It translates to CASSHRGGAPLHSPLHF.

The V gene is TRBV7-2, the J gene TRBJ1-5; D ambiguous. V lost 2 bases and J 0 bases, leaving 8 bases between the germline ends. The CDR3 is 15 residues long. The germline gives CDR1 SGHTA, CDR2 FQGNSA. Here the CDR3 DNA reads TGTGCCAGCAGCTTAATGGGGTATAGCAATCAGCCCCAGCATTTT. As protein: CASSLMGYSNQPQHF.

This rearrangement joins TRBV4-3 to TRBJ2-1; 13 bases are shared with TRBD2. Per germline, CDR1 LGHNA and CDR2 YSLEER. The CDR3 has 17 amino acids. Unmatched junction bases numbered 8, after V lost 4 bases and J lost 5 bases. CDR3 nucleotides: TGCGCCAGCAGCCGCCTGGATACTAGCGGGAGGGACAATGAGCAGTTCTTC. Residues: CASSRLDTSGRDNEQFF.

A single count supports this clone. This sequence joins TRBV6-5 and TRBJ1-5; unclear D gene. The V gene lost 2 bases and the J gene lost 4 bases, with 6 bases spanning the gap. Per the germline V gene, CDR1 is MNHEY and CDR2 is SVGAGI. The length of the CDR3 is 13 residues. The CDR3 is CASSYGLNQPQHF. The CDR3 bases are TGTGCCAGCAGTTACGGCCTGAATCAGCCCCAGCATTTT.

The V call is TRBV6-4, the J call TRBJ2-3; 7 bases fit TRBD2. This CDR3 region has 16 residues. Trimming removed 8 bases from V and 1 base from J; junction bases left unmatched: 12. CDR1 and CDR2 (germline): MRHNA, SNTAGT. CDR3 sequence (DNA): TGTGCCAGCTCCCTCCGTAGGGGAGGGGGCACAGATACGCAGTATTTT. As protein: CASSLRRGGGTDTQYF.

The rearrangement joins TRBV13 to TRBJ2-7; 8 bases align to TRBD2. Losses at the gene ends were 8 bases for V and 2 bases for J; bases not matched to a gene: 11. The germline gives CDR1 PRHDT, CDR2 FYEKMQ (reference sequence). The CDR3 extends over 15 amino acids. As DNA, the CDR3 is TGTGCCAGCGTAGCGGGAATATCAGGCGCCTACGAGCAGTACTTC. Translated: CASVAGISGAYEQYF.

The chain links TRBV9 to TRBJ2-7, with 8 bases identical to TRBD1. The junction had 4 bases not matched to a gene; V was cut back by 5 bases and J by 3 bases. There are 13 residues in the CDR3. CDR1 and CDR2 (germline): SGDLS, YYNGEE. The DNA for the CDR3 is TGTGCCAGCAGTGAAGGACAGGGCTACGAGCAGTACTTC. As protein: CASSEGQGYEQYF.

The chain is built from TRBV9 and TRBJ2-1; 14 positions agree with TRBD2. The CDR3 loop spans 16 amino acids. The trim removed 2 bases at V and 6 bases at J, leaving 4 bases unmatched. Germline V gives CDR1 SGDLS, CDR2 YYNGEE. This CDR3 reads CASSVGTSGRGNEQFF. Written as DNA, the CDR3 is TGTGCCAGCAGCGTCGGGACTAGCGGGAGAGGCAATGAGCAGTTCTTC.

With respect to this clone: At one end the junction does not follow the germline gene, possibly because of a read error. This CDR3 reads CSVEGLAGVPSSYNEQFF. CDR3 sequence (DNA): TGCAGCGTCGAAGGACTAGCGGGGGTCCCGAGCTCCTACAATGAGCAGTTCTTC. The gene calls are TRBV29-1 and TRBJ2-1; TRBD2 matches at 13 bases. This CDR3 is 18 amino acids long. Germline V gene lookup returns CDR1 SQVTM and CDR2 ANQGSEA.

The gene calls are TRBV19 and TRBJ2-5, with 7 nucleotides matching TRBD2. From germline, CDR1 is LNHDA and CDR2 SQIVND (reference sequence). This CDR3 is built from 17 residues. V shed 2 bases and J 3 bases; nucleotides not matched to a gene: 12. The CDR3 sequence is CASSIMAGAVVEETQYF. The CDR3 DNA reads TGTGCCAGTAGTATAATGGCGGGAGCGGTTGTGGAAGAGACCCAGTACTTC.

V and J are TRBV27 and TRBJ2-3; the D is unclear. Trimming cost V 5 bases and J 8 bases, with 14 bases left between them. Germline V lookup: CDR1 MNHEY, CDR2 SMNVEV (reference sequence). The length of the CDR3 is 13 residues. In DNA, the CDR3 is TGTGCCAGCAGTCCCGACGTGATCGGTACGCAGTATTTT. This codes for CASSPDVIGTQYF.

The gene calls are TRBV27 and TRBJ2-1; TRBD1 matches 9 bases. This CDR3 has 14 residues. V was pared by 2 bases and J by 6 bases, with 2 bases of the junction left unmatched. The germline V gene encodes CDR1 MNHEY and CDR2 SMNVEV (reference sequence). The CDR3 loop reads CASSLRQGGNEQFF. Written as DNA, the CDR3 is TGTGCCAGCAGTTTAAGACAGGGGGGCAATGAGCAGTTCTTC.

V is TRBV6-1 and J is TRBJ1-1; D perhaps matches TRBD1 (5 bases). CDR3 length: 13 amino acids. CDR1 MNHNS and CDR2 SASEGT come from the germline V gene. Trimming pared 7 bases from V and 1 base from J, leaving 10 bases between. CDR3 in amino acids: CASILTGNTEAFF. The CDR3 region has the DNA TGTGCCAGCATTCTCACAGGGAACACTGAAGCTTTCTTT.

The rearrangement uses TRBV4-3 and TRBJ1-1, with TRBD1 as a possible D gene (5 bases). Trimming pared 0 bases from V and 1 base from J, leaving 15 bases between. This CDR3 has 17 amino acids. CDR1 and CDR2 (germline): LGHNA, YSLEER. The CDR3 spells CASSQDVGGWSNTEAFF. The CDR3 nucleotides read TGCGCCAGCAGCCAAGATGTCGGGGGGTGGTCGAACACTGAAGCTTTCTTT.

The chain couples TRBV9 to TRBJ1-2, with D possibly matching TRBD1 (5 bases). This CDR3 has 16 residues. CDR1 and CDR2 (germline): SGDLS, YYNGEE. V was trimmed by 0 bases and J by 4 bases, leaving 16 bases between them. The CDR3 coding sequence is TGTGCCAGCAGCGTAGATGGGGGAAGGGCCCCCTATGGCTACACCTTC. This sequence encodes CASSVDGGRAPYGYTF.

The chain recombines TRBV7-2 with TRBJ1-2, with D perhaps TRBD1 (6 bases). This CDR3 region has 15 residues. V lost 4 bases to trimming and J lost 6 bases, with 18 bases between them. Germline-derived CDR1 and CDR2 are SGHTA and FQGNSA. DNA for the CDR3: TGTGCCAGCAGCTCGTTTTTGACAGGTGAAAATGGCTACACCTTC. Amino acid sequence: CASSSFLTGENGYTF.

V usage is TRBV30 and J usage is TRBJ2-7; maybe TRBD2 (5 bases). V was shortened by 0 bases and J by 2 bases, with 8 bases between the two germline ends. The CDR3 runs to 13 residues. In germline, CDR1 is GTSNPN, CDR2 SVGIG (reference sequence). CDR3 nucleotides: TGTGCCTGGAGTGTAGGAGGAGCCTACGAGCAGTACTTC. It yields the protein CAWSVGGAYEQYF.